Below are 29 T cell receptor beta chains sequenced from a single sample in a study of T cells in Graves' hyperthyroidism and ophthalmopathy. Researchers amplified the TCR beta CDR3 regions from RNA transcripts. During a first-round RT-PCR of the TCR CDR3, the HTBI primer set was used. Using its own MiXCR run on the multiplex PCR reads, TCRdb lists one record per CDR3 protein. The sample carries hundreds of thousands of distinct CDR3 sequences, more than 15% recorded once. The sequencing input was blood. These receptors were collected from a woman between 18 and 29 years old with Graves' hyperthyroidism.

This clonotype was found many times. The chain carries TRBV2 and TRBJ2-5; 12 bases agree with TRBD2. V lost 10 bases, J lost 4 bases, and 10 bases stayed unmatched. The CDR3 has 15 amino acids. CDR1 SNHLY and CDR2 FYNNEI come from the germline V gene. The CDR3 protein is CANSVLAGGRETQYF. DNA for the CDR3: TGTGCCAATTCCGTCCTAGCGGGGGGGCGAGAGACCCAGTACTTC.

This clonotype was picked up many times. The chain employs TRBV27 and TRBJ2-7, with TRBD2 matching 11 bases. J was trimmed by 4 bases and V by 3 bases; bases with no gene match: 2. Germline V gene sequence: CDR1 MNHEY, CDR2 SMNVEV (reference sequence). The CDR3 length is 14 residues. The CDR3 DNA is TGTGCCAGCAGTTTCACTAGCGGGAGTTACGAGCAGTACTTC. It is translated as CASSFTSGSYEQYF.

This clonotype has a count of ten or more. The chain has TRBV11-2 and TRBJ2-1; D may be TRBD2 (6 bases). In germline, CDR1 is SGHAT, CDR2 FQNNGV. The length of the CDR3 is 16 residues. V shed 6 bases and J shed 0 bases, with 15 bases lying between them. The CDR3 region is CASSRGSGSSYNEQFF. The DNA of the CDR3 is TGTGCCAGCAGTCGGGGGTCCGGCAGCTCCTACAATGAGCAGTTCTTC.

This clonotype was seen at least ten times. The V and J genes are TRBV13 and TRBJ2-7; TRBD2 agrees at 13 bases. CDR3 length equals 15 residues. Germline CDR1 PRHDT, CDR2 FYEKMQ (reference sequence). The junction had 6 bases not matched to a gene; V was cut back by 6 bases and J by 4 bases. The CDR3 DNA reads TGTGCCAGCAGTTCAGGACTAGCGGGAGAATACGAGCAGTACTTC. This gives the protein CASSSGLAGEYEQYF. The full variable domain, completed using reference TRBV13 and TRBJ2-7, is AAGVIQSPRHLIKEKRETATLKCYPIPRHDTVYWYQQGPGQDPQFLISFYEKMQSDKGSIPDRFSAQQFSDYHSELNMSSLELGDSALYFCASSSGLAGEYEQYFGPGTRLTVT.

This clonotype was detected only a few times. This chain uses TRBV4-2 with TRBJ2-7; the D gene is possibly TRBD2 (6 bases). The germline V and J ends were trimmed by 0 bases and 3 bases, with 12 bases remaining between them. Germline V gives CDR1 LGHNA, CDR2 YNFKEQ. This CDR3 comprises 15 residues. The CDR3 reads CASSQDATGVYEQYF. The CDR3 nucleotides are TGTGCCAGCAGCCAAGATGCAACGGGGGTCTACGAGCAGTACTTC.

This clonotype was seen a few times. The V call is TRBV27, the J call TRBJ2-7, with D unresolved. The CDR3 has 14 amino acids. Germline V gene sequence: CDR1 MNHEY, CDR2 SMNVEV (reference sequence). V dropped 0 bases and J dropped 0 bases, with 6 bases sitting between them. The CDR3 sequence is CASSLSRRSYEQYF. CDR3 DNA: TGTGCCAGCAGTTTATCGCGACGCTCCTACGAGCAGTACTTC.

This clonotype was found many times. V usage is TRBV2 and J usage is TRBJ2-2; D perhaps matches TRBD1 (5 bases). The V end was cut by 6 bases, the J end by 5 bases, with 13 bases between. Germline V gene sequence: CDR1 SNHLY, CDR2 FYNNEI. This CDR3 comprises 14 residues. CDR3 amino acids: CASSSRVLTGELFF. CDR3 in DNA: TGTGCCAGCAGCTCCAGGGTTTTAACCGGGGAGCTGTTTTTT.

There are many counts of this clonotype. The CDR3 spells CSAEGRGRYFGTEAFF. The CDR3 DNA reads TGCAGTGCTGAGGGCCGGGGGCGGTATTTTGGCACTGAAGCTTTCTTT. The chain joins TRBV20-1 to TRBJ1-1, with D maybe TRBD1 (6 bases). The CDR3 is 16 amino acids. Germline V lookup: CDR1 DFQATT, CDR2 SNEGSKA (reference sequence). The V end lost 5 bases, the J end lost 4 bases, and 23 bases lay between the germline ends.

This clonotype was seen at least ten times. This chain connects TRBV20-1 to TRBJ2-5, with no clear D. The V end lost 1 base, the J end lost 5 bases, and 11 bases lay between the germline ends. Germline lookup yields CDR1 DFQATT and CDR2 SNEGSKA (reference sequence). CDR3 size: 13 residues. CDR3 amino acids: CSARGNRLETQYF. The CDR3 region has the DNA TGCAGTGCTAGAGGAAATCGACTGGAGACCCAGTACTTC.

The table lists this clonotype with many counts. The CDR3 reads CASSSYPGQGSDIQYF. CDR3 nucleotides: TGTGCCAGCAGTTCATACCCGGGACAGGGGTCTGACATTCAGTACTTC. The V and J genes are TRBV27 and TRBJ2-4; TRBD1 matches at 10 bases. Germline V gene lookup returns CDR1 MNHEY and CDR2 SMNVEV (reference sequence). V lost 4 bases, J lost 8 bases, and 11 bases stayed unmatched. This CDR3 contains 16 residues.

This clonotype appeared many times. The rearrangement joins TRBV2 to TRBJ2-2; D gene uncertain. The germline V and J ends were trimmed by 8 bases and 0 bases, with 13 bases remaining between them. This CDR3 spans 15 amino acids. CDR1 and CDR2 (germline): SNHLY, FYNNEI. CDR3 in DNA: TGTGCCAGCGAGTCGGCGGAGTCGAACACCGGGGAGCTGTTTTTT. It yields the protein CASESAESNTGELFF.

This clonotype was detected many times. The CDR3 reads CSATPYSGGGGYEQYF. CDR3 nucleotides: TGCAGTGCTACACCGTATTCCGGGGGTGGTGGCTACGAGCAGTACTTC. The gene calls are TRBV20-1 and TRBJ2-7; D perhaps matches TRBD2 (6 bases). CDR3 length: 16 residues. Germline CDR1 and CDR2: DFQATT and SNEGSKA (reference sequence). Deletions cut 4 bases from V and 3 bases from J, with 22 bases between.

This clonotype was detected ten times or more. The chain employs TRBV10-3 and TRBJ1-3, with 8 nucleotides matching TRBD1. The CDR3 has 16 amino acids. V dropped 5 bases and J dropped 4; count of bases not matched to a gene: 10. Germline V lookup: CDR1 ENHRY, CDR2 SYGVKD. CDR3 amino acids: CAISNRQGAGGNTIYF. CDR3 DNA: TGTGCCATCAGTAACAGGCAGGGGGCTGGAGGAAACACCATATATTTT.

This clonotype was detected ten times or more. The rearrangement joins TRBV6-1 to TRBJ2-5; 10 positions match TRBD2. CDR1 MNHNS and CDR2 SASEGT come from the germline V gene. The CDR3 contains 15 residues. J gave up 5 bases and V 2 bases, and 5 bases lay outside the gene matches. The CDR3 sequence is CASSETAGGRETQYF. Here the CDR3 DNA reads TGTGCCAGCAGTGAAACAGCGGGGGGGCGGGAGACCCAGTACTTC.

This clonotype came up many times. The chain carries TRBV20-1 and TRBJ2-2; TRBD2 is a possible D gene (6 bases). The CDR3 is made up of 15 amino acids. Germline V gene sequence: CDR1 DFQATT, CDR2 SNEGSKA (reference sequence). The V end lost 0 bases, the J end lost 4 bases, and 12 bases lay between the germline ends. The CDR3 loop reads CSAREALGSTGELFF. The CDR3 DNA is TGCAGTGCTAGAGAGGCGCTCGGGAGCACCGGGGAGCTGTTTTTT.

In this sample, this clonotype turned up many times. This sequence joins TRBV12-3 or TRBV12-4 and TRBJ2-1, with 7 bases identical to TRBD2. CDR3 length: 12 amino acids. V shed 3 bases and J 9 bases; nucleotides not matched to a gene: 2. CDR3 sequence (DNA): TGTGCCAGCAGTTTGGAGCGGGGTGAGCAGTTCTTC. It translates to CASSLERGEQFF.

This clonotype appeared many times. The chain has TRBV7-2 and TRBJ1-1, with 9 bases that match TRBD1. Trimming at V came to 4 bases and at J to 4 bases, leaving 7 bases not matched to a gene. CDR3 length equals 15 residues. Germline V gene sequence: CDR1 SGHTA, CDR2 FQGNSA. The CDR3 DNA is TGTGCCAGCAGCTCGTCCGGGACAGGGATCACTGAAGCTTTCTTT. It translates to CASSSSGTGITEAFF. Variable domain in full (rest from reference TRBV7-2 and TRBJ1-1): GAGVSQSPSNKVTEKGKDVELRCDPISGHTALYWYRQSLGQGLEFLIYFQGNSAPDKSGLPSDRFSAERTGGSVSTLTIQRTQQEDSAVYLCASSSSGTGITEAFFGQGTRLTVV.

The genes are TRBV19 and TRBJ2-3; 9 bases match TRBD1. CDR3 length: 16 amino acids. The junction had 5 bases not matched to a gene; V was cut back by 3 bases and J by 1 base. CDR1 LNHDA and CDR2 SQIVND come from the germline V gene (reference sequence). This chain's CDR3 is CASSIVTGGGTDTQYF. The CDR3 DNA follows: TGTGCCAGTAGTATCGTAACAGGGGGCGGCACAGATACGCAGTATTTT.

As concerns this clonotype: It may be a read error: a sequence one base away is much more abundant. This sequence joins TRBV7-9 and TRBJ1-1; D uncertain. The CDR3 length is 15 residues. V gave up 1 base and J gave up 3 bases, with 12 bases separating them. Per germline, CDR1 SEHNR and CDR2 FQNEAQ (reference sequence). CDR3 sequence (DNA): TGTGCCAGCAGCTTAGTGGCCCGATTGGACACTGAAGCTTTCTTT. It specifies CASSLVARLDTEAFF.

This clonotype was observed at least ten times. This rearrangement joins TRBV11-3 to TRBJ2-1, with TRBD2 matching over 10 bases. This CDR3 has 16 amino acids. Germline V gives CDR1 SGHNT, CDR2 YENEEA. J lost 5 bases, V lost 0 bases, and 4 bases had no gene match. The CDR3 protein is CASSLEQREGNNEQFF. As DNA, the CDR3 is TGTGCCAGCAGCTTAGAACAGCGGGAGGGCAACAATGAGCAGTTCTTC.

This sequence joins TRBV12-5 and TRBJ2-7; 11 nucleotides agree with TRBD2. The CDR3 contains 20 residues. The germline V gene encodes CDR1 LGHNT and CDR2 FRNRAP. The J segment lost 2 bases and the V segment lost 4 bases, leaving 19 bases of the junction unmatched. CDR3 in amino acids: CASGSSRAGVAGGLPYEQYF. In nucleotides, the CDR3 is TGTGCTAGTGGTTCGTCCCGTGCGGGGGTAGCGGGGGGGCTACCCTACGAGCAGTACTTC.

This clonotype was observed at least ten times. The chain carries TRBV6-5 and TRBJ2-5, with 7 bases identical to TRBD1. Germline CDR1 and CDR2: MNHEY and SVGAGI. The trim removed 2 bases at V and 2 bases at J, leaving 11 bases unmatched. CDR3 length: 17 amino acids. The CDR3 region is CASSYRGRARGQETQYF. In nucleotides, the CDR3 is TGTGCCAGCAGTTACCGGGGCCGGGCCAGGGGGCAAGAGACCCAGTACTTC.

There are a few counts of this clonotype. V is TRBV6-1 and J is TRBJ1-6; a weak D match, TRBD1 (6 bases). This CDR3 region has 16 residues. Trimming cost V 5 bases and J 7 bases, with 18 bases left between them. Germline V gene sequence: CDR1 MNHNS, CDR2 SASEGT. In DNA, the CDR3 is TGTGCCAGCAGTCCAAATCCAAGGGGGTCCAATTCACCCCTCCACTTT. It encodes CASSPNPRGSNSPLHF.

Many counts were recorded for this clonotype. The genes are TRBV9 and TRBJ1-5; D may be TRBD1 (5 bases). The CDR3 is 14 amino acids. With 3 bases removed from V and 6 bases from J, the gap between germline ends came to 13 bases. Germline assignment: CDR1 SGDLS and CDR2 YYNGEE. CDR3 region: CASSAPGVAQPQHF. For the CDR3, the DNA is TGTGCCAGCAGCGCGCCGGGGGTGGCTCAGCCCCAGCATTTT.

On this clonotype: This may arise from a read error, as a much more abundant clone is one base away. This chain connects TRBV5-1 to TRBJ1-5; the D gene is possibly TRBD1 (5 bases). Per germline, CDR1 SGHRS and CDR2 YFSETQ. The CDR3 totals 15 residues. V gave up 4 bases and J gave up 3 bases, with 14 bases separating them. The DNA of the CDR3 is TGCGCCAGCAGCAGAATGGGGGATAACAATCAGCCCCAGCATTTT. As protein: CASSRMGDNNQPQHF. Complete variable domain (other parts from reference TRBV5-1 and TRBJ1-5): KAGVTQTPRYLIKTRGQQVTLSCSPISGHRSVSWYQQTPGQGLQFLFEYFSETQRNKGNFPGRFSGRQFSNSRSEMNVSTLELGDSALYLCASSRMGDNNQPQHFGDGTRLSIL.

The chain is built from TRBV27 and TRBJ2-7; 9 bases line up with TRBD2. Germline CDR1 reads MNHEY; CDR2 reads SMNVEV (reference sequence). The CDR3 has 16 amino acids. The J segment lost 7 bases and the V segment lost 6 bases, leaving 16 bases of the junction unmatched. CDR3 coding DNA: TGTGCCAGCAGCCCCACGCTAGCGGGAAGCTCTTGGGAGCAGTACTTC. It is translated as CASSPTLAGSSWEQYF.

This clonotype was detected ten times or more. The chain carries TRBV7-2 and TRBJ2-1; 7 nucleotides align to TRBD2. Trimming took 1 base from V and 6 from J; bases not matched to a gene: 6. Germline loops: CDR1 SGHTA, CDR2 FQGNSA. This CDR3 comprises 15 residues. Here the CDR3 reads CASSLGGGIGNEQFF. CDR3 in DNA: TGTGCCAGCAGCTTAGGGGGAGGGATCGGCAATGAGCAGTTCTTC.

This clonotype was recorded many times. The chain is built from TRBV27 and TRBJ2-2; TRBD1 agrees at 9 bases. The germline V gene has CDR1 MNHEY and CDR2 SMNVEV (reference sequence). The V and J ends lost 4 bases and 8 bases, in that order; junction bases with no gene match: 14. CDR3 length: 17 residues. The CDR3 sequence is CASSYLKGQGYGGELFF. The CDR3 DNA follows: TGTGCCAGCAGTTACCTTAAGGGACAGGGTTACGGGGGGGAGCTGTTTTTT.

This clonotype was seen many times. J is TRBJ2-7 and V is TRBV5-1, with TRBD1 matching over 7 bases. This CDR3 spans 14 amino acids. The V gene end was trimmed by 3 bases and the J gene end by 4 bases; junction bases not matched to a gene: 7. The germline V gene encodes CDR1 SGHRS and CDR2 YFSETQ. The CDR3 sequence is CASSWDSTSYEQYF. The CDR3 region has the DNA TGCGCCAGCAGCTGGGACAGCACATCGTACGAGCAGTACTTC.